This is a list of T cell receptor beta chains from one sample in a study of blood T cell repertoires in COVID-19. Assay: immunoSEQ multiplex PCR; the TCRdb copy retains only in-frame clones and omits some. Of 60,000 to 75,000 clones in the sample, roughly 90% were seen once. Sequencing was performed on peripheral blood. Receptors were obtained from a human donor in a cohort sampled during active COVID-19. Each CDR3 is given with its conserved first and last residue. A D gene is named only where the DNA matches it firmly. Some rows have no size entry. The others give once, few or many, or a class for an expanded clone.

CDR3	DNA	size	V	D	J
CASSPQGSGANVLTF	TGCGCCAGCAGTCCCCAGGGGTCTGGGGCCAACGTCCTGACTTTC	.	TRBV5-1	.	TRBJ2-6
CASSLKTVNTEAFF	TGCGCCAGCAGCTTGAAGACAGTGAACACTGAAGCTTTCTTT	.	TRBV5-1	.	TRBJ1-1
CASSDTGYIYEQYF	TGTGCCAGCAGTGATACAGGTTATATCTACGAGCAGTACTTC	.	TRBV2	.	TRBJ2-7
CASSPGTGGWTEAFF	TGCGCCAGCAGCCCAGGAACAGGGGGCTGGACTGAAGCTTTCTTT	.	TRBV4-3	TRBD1	TRBJ1-1
CASSDGDDYGYTF	TGTGCCAGTAGTGACGGGGATGACTATGGCTACACCTTC	few	TRBV19	.	TRBJ1-2
CASTWDTGYTEAFF	TGTGCCAGTACCTGGGACACAGGGTACACTGAAGCTTTCTTT	.	TRBV19	.	TRBJ1-1
CASSSTLQGAIEQYF	TGTGCCAGCAGCTCTACCCTACAGGGGGCGATAGAGCAGTACTTC	.	TRBV5-6	TRBD1	TRBJ2-7
CASSQGTSGGRGTDTQYF	TGCGCCAGCAGCCAAGGGACTAGCGGGGGCCGCGGCACAGATACGCAGTATTTT	.	TRBV4-3	TRBD2	TRBJ2-3
CASSLWTSGTDTQYF	TGTGCCAGCAGTTTATGGACTAGCGGCACAGATACGCAGTATTTT	.	TRBV28	TRBD2	TRBJ2-3
CASSQDLGAASFREQYF	TGTGCCAGCAGCCAAGATCTTGGGGCAGCCTCGTTTCGGGAGCAGTACTTC	.	TRBV4-2	.	TRBJ2-7
CASSSHSYNEQFF	TGTGCCAGCAGCTCACACAGTTACAATGAGCAGTTCTTC	.	TRBV7-9	.	TRBJ2-1
CASSRDRVNYGYTF	TGTGCCAGCAGCCGGGACAGGGTAAACTATGGCTACACCTTC	.	TRBV28	TRBD1	TRBJ1-2
CASNRQVNQPQHF	TGTGCCAGCAACCGACAGGTGAATCAGCCCCAGCATTTT	.	TRBV6-6	.	TRBJ1-5
CASSLAQRGQETQYF	TGTGCCAGCAGCTTAGCGCAGCGGGGCCAAGAGACCCAGTACTTC	.	TRBV7-2	TRBD2	TRBJ2-5
CASSLRGLHYEQYF	TGTGCCAGCAGTTTAAGGGGGCTCCACTACGAGCAGTACTTC	.	TRBV28	TRBD1	TRBJ2-7
CASSSGTASYEQYF	TGTGCCAGCAGTTCAGGGACAGCATCCTACGAGCAGTACTTC	.	TRBV27	TRBD1	TRBJ2-7
CSVEDHRRAAAFF	TGCAGCGTTGAAGATCACAGGAGGGCGGCAGCTTTCTTT	few	TRBV29-1	.	TRBJ1-1
CASSLSTISNQPQHF	TGTGCCAGCAGTTTATCGACAATCAGCAATCAGCCCCAGCATTTT	.	TRBV28	.	TRBJ1-5
CASSLLTGVLNTEAFF	TGTGCCAGCAGCTTGTTGACAGGGGTATTGAACACTGAAGCTTTCTTT	.	TRBV5-4	TRBD1	TRBJ1-1
CASMDRVGRVYNEQFF	TGTGCCAGCATGGACAGGGTAGGGCGGGTCTACAATGAGCAGTTCTTC	.	TRBV7-9	TRBD1	TRBJ2-1
CASSPQSGLAVAEYNEQFF	TGTGCCAGCAGCCCCCAATCGGGACTAGCGGTCGCCGAGTACAATGAGCAGTTCTTC	once	TRBV9	TRBD2	TRBJ2-1
CAIGLAGYEQYF	TGTGCCATCGGCCTAGCGGGTTACGAGCAGTACTTC	.	TRBV10-3	TRBD2	TRBJ2-7
CASSLGRLYRTDTQYF	TGTGCCAGCAGCTTGGGGCGTTTGTACAGGACAGATACGCAGTATTTT	.	TRBV5-6	.	TRBJ2-3
CASSLGGYEQFF	TGTGCCAGCAGCTTAGGAGGATATGAGCAGTTCTTC	.	TRBV7-8	.	TRBJ2-1
CSVVLNEAFF	TGCAGCGTTGTACTGAATGAAGCTTTCTTT	.	TRBV29-1	.	TRBJ1-1
CATSDFPSVDYNEQFF	TGTGCCACCAGTGATTTCCCTAGCGTTGACTACAATGAGCAGTTCTTC	.	TRBV24-1	.	TRBJ2-1
CASEFYSNQPQHF	TGTGCCAGTGAGTTTTATAGCAATCAGCCCCAGCATTTT	.	TRBV6-5	.	TRBJ1-5
CAISESAVYEQYF	TGTGCCATCAGTGAGTCGGCAGTCTACGAGCAGTACTTC	.	TRBV10-3	.	TRBJ2-7
CASSSTGETQYF	TGTGCCAGCAGCTCAACAGGGGAGACCCAGTACTTC	.	TRBV11-3	.	TRBJ2-5
CASSFGLAITYEQYF	TGTGCCAGCAGTTTCGGTCTAGCGATCACCTACGAGCAGTACTTC	.	TRBV27	.	TRBJ2-7
CTSSQDREGHPFNEQFF	TGCACCAGCAGCCAAGATCGGGAGGGACACCCCTTCAATGAGCAGTTCTTC	.	TRBV1	.	TRBJ2-1
CASSYSPRVGTGELFF	TGTGCCAGCAGTTACTCCCCCAGGGTGGGCACCGGGGAGCTGTTTTTT	.	TRBV6-5	.	TRBJ2-2
CATRLAGAFYEQFF	TGTGCCACAAGACTAGCGGGGGCATTCTATGAGCAGTTCTTC	once	TRBV15	TRBD2	TRBJ2-1
CATSGRTNTGELFF	TGTGCCACCTCCGGGAGAACGAACACCGGGGAGCTGTTTTTT	.	TRBV2	.	TRBJ2-2
CASSDSGTGRGTEAFF	TGTGCCAGCAGCGACTCCGGGACAGGGAGAGGAACTGAAGCTTTCTTT	.	TRBV6-2/TRBV6-3	TRBD1	TRBJ1-1
CASSPTGDTEAFF	TGTGCCAGCAGTCCGACAGGAGACACTGAAGCTTTCTTT	.	TRBV6-5	.	TRBJ1-1
CASSLRQGSREQFF	TGTGCCAGCAGCTTAAGACAGGGGAGTAGGGAGCAGTTCTTC	.	TRBV5-4	TRBD1	TRBJ2-1
CASRASDSSYEQYF	TGTGCCAGTAGGGCTAGCGATAGCTCCTACGAGCAGTACTTC	.	TRBV19	.	TRBJ2-7
CASAGTGGVQPQHF	TGTGCCAGTGCCGGGACAGGGGGTGTTCAGCCCCAGCATTTT	.	TRBV19	TRBD1	TRBJ1-5
CATNGRAYTEAFF	TGTGCCACCAACGGGCGGGCATACACTGAAGCTTTCTTT	.	TRBV2	.	TRBJ1-1
CASSEGVGYTF	TGTGCCAGCAGTGAAGGCGTCGGCTACACCTTC	.	TRBV6-1	.	TRBJ1-2
CASSYAGTEAFF	TGTGCCAGCAGTTACGCGGGCACTGAAGCTTTCTTT	.	TRBV6-6	.	TRBJ1-1
CASSLGQGGQPQHF	TGTGCCAGCAGCTTAGGACAGGGCGGTCAGCCCCAGCATTTT	.	TRBV7-9	TRBD1	TRBJ1-5
CASSPDGGALNTEAFF	TGCGCCAGCAGCCCGGACGGGGGAGCTTTAAACACTGAAGCTTTCTTT	.	TRBV4-1	.	TRBJ1-1
CASGLWEDFSNSPLHF	TGTGCTAGTGGTTTGTGGGAGGATTTCTCTAATTCACCCCTCCACTTT	.	TRBV12-5	.	TRBJ1-6
CASSIAGEETQYF	TGTGCCAGTAGTATAGCAGGCGAGGAGACCCAGTACTTC	.	TRBV19	.	TRBJ2-5
CASSPSSYNSPLHF	TGTGCCAGCAGCCCCAGCTCCTATAATTCACCCCTCCACTTT	.	TRBV2	.	TRBJ1-6